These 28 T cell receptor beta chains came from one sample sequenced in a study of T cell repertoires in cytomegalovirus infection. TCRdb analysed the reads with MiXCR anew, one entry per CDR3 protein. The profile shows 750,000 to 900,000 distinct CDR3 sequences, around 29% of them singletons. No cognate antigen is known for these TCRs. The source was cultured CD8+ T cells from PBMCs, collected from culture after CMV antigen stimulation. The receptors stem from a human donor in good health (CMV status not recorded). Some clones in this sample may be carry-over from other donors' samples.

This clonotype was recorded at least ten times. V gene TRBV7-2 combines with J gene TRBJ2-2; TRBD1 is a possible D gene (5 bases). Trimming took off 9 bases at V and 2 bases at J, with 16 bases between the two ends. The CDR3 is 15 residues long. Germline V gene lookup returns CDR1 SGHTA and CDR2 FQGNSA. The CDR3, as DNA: TGTGCCAGGACCTCAGGGATGCTAAACACCGGGGAGCTGTTTTTT. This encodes CARTSGMLNTGELFF. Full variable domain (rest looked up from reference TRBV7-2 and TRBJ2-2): GAGVSQSPSNKVTEKGKDVELRCDPISGHTALYWYRQSLGQGLEFLIYFQGNSAPDKSGLPSDRFSAERTGGSVSTLTIQRTQQEDSAVYLCARTSGMLNTGELFFGEGSRLTVL.

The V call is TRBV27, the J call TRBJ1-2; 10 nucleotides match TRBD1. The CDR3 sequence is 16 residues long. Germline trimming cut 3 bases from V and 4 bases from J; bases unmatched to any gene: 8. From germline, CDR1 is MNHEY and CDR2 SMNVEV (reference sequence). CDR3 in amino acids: CASSFVGTGVSYGYTF. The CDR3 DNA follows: TGTGCCAGCAGTTTTGTGGGGACAGGGGTGAGCTATGGCTACACCTTC.

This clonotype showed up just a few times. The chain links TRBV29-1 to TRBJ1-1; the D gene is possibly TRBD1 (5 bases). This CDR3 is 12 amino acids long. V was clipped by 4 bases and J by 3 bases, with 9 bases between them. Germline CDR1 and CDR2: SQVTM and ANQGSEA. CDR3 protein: CSVGGAYTEAFF. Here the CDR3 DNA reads TGCAGCGTTGGAGGGGCCTACACTGAAGCTTTCTTT.

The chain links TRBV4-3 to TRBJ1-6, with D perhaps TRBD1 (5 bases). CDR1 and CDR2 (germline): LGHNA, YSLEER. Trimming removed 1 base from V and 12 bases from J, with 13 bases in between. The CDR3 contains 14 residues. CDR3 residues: CASSQGTSRLPLHF. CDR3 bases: TGCGCCAGCAGCCAAGGGACAAGTCGGCTACCCCTCCACTTT.

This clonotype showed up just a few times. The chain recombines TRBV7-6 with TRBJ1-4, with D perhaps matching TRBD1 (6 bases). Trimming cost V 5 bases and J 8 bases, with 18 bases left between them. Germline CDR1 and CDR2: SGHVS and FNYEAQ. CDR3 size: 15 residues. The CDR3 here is CASSQNTGFGEKLFF. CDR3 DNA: TGTGCCAGCAGCCAAAATACAGGGTTCGGGGAAAAACTGTTTTTT.

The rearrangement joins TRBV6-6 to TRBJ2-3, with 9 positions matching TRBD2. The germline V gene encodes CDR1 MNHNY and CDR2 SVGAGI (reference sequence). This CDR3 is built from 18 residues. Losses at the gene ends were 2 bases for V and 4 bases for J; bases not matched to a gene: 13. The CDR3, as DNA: TGTGCCAGCAGTTACGCGAAGGGAGGCGGGGGGGCGTCAGATACGCAGTATTTT. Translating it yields CASSYAKGGGGASDTQYF.

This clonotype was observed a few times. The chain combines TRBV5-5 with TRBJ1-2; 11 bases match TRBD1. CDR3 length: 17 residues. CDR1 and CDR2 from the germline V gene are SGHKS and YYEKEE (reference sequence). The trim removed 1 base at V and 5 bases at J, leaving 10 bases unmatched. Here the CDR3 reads CASSLIYRTGGSYGYTF. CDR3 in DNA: TGTGCCAGCAGCTTGATTTACAGGACAGGGGGCAGTTATGGCTACACCTTC.

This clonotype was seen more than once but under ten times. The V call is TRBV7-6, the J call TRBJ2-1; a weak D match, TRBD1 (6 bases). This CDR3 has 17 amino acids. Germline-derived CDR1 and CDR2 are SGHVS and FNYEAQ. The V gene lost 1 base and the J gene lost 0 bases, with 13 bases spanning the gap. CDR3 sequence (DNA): TGTGCCAGCAGCTTAGAAGGGGGAATCCCCTCCTACAATGAGCAGTTCTTC. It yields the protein CASSLEGGIPSYNEQFF.

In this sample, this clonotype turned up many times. CDR3 sequence: CASSFLSSYNEQFF. The CDR3 bases are TGTGCCAGCAGCTTCCTTAGCTCCTACAATGAGCAGTTCTTC. This chain links TRBV7-2 with TRBJ2-1, with D unclear. Germline CDR1 SGHTA, CDR2 FQGNSA. Trimming removed 3 bases at V and 0 bases at J, with 6 bases between. CDR3 length: 14 amino acids.

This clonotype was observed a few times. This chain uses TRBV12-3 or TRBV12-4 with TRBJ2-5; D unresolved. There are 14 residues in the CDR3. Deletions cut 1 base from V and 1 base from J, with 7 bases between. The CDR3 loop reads CASSLGLIQETQYF. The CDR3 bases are TGTGCCAGCAGTTTAGGGCTAATCCAAGAGACCCAGTACTTC.

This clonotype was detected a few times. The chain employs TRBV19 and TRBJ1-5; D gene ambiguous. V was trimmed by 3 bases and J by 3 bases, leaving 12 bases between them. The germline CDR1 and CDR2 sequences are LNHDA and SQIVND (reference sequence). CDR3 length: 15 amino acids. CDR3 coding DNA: TGTGCCAGTAGTATTGCACATAGTCTCAATCAGCCCCAGCATTTT. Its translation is CASSIAHSLNQPQHF.

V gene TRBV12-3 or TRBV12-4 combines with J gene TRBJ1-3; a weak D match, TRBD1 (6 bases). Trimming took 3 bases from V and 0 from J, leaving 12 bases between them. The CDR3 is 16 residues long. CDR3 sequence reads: CASSFGGPSSGNTIYF. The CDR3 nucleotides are TGTGCCAGCAGTTTCGGGGGGCCTTCCTCTGGAAACACCATATATTTT.

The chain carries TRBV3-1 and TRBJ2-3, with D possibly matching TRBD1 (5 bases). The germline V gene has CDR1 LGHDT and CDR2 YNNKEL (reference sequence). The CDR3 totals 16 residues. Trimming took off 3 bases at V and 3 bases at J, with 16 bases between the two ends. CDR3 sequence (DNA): TGTGCCAGCAGCCAGGACATGGATAGCTCGACAGATACGCAGTATTTT. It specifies CASSQDMDSSTDTQYF.

The CDR3 sequence is CASSEAMETGRGYTF. Written as DNA, the CDR3 is TGTGCCAGCAGCGAAGCAATGGAGACAGGACGAGGCTACACCTTC. The V and J genes are TRBV7-9 and TRBJ1-2; D might be TRBD1 (6 bases). The CDR3 is 15 residues long. The germline V and J ends were trimmed by 5 bases and 8 bases, with 21 bases remaining between them. The germline gives CDR1 SEHNR, CDR2 FQNEAQ (reference sequence).

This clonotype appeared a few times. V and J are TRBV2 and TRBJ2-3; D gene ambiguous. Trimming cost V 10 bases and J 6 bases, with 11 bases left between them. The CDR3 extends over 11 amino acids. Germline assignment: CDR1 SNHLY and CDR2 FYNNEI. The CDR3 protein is CAIPDWDTQYF. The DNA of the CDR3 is TGTGCCATCCCGGATTGGGATACGCAGTATTTT. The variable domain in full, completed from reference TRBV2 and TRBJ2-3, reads EPEVTQTPSHQVTQMGQEVILRCVPISNHLYFYWYRQILGQKVEFLVSFYNNEISEKSEIFDDQFSVERPDGSNFTLKIRSTKLEDSAMYFCAIPDWDTQYFGPGTRLTVL.

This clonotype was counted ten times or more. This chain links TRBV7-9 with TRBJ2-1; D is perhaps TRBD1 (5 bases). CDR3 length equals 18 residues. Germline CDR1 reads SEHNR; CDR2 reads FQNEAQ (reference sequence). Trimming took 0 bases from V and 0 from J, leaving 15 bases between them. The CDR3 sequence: CASSLAAFSGPSYNEQFF. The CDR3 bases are TGTGCCAGCAGCTTAGCGGCCTTTTCAGGGCCCTCCTACAATGAGCAGTTCTTC. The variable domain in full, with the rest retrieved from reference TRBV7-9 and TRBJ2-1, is DTGVSQNPRHKITKRGQNVTFRCDPISEHNRLYWYRQTLGQGPEFLTYFQNEAQLEKSRLLSDRFSAERPKGSFSTLEIQRTEQGDSAMYLCASSLAAFSGPSYNEQFFGPGTRLTVL.

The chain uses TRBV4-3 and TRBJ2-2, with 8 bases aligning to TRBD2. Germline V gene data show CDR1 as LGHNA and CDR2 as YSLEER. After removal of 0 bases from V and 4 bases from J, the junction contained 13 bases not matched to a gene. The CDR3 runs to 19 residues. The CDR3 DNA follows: TGCGCCAGCAGCCAAGATCCGGGTGGTAGCGGGGCGGGCACCGGGGAGCTGTTTTTT. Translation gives CASSQDPGGSGAGTGELFF.

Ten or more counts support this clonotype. For the CDR3, the DNA is TGTGCCAGCAGCTTTGCGGAGACCCAGTACTTC. As protein: CASSFAETQYF. V usage is TRBV12-3 or TRBV12-4 and J usage is TRBJ2-5; D is uncertain. The V end lost 6 bases, the J end lost 5 bases, and 7 bases lay between the germline ends. This CDR3 has 11 amino acids.

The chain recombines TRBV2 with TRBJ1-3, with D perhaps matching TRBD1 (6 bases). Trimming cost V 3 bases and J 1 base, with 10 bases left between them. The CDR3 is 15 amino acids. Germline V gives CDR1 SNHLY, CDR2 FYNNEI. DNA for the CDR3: TGTGCCAGCAGTGAGGCCACAGGGTCTGGAAACACCATATATTTT. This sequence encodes CASSEATGSGNTIYF.

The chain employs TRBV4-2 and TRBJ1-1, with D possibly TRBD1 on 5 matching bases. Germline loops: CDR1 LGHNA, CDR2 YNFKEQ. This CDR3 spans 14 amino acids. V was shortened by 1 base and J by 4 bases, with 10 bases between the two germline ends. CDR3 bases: TGTGCCAGCAGCCAAGGCCAGGGCGCCACTGAAGCTTTCTTT. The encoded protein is CASSQGQGATEAFF.

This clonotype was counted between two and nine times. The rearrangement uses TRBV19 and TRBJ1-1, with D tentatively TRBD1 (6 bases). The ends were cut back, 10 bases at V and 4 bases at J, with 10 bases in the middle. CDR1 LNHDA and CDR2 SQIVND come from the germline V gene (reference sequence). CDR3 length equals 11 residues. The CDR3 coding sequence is TGTGCCATTCAGGGGCCCACTGAAGCTTTCTTT. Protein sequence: CAIQGPTEAFF. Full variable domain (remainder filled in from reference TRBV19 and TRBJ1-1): DGGITQSPKYLFRKEGQNVTLSCEQNLNHDAMYWYRQDPGQGLRLIYYSQIVNDFQKGDIAEGYSVSREKKESFPLTVTSAQKNPTAFYLCAIQGPTEAFFGQGTRLTVV.

The CDR3 nucleotides read TGCGCCAGCAGCCAGTTCCTCACAGGGAACACTGAAGCTTTCTTT. Protein product: CASSQFLTGNTEAFF. The chain recombines TRBV4-1 with TRBJ1-1; possibly TRBD1 for D (5 bases). V gave up 3 bases and J gave up 1 base, with 12 bases separating them. There are 15 residues in the CDR3. CDR1 is MGHRA and CDR2 is YSYEKL in the germline V gene.

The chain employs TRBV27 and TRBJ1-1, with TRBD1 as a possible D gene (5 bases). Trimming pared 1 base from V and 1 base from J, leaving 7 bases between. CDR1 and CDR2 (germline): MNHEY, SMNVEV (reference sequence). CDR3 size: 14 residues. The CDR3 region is CASSLYRRNTEAFF. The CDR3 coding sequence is TGTGCCAGCAGTTTATACAGGCGGAACACTGAAGCTTTCTTT.

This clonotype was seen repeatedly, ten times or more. In DNA form, the CDR3 reads TGTGCCAGCAGCTTATCCGGGACAGACATGGGCTATGGCTACACCTTC. It translates to CASSLSGTDMGYGYTF. This chain links TRBV7-8 with TRBJ1-2, with TRBD1 identical over 7 bases. Losses at the gene ends were 2 bases for V and 4 bases for J; bases not matched to a gene: 10. This CDR3 has 16 residues. Germline CDR1 is SGHVS and CDR2 is FQNEAQ.

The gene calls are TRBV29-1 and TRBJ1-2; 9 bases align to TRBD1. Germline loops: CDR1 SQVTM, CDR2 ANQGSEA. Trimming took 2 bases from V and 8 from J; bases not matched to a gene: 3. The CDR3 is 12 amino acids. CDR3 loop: CSVEFGTGGYTF. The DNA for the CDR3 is TGCAGCGTTGAATTTGGGACAGGGGGCTACACCTTC.

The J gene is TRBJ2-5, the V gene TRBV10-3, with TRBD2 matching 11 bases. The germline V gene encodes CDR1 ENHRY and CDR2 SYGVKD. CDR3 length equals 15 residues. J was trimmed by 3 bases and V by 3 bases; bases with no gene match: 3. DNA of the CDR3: TGTGCCATCAGTGATTTACTAGCGGGAGAAGAGACCCAGTACTTC. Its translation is CAISDLLAGEETQYF.

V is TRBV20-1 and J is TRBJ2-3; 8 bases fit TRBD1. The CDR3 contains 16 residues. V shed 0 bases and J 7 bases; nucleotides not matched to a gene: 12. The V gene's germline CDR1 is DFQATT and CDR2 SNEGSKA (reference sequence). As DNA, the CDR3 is TGCAGTGCTAGAGATAGGGACAGGAGGTACACGCATACGCAGTATTTT. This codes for CSARDRDRRYTHTQYF.

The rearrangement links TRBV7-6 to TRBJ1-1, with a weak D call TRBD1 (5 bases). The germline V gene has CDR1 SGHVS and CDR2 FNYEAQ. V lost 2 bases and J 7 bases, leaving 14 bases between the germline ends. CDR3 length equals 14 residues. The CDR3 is CASSLLDGAVEAFF. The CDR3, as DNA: TGTGCCAGCAGCTTATTAGACGGGGCAGTTGAAGCTTTCTTT.